The clone carrying this T cell receptor beta chain was counted ten times or more. Via MiXCR, TCRdb re-called the 5' RACE reads, giving one row per CDR3 protein. The repertoire consists of around 60,000 distinct CDR3 sequences, with 3% to 4% occurring once and the leading ten covering 7.1%. This sample is drawn from a study of neurological immune-mediated disorders. There are 16 residues in the CDR3. V lost 4 bases and J lost 4, with 20 bases in between. CDR1 and CDR2 from the germline V gene are SGHVS and FQNEAQ. The sample taken for sequencing was PBMCs. The receptor's source is a woman aged 55-69 years with multiple sclerosis. V is TRBV7-8 and J is TRBJ2-7, with a weak D call TRBD2 (6 bases). In DNA, the CDR3 is TGTGCCAGCAGCTCCGATGGTTGGCGGGATAGGTACGAGCAGTACTTC. It specifies CASSSDGWRDRYEQYF.